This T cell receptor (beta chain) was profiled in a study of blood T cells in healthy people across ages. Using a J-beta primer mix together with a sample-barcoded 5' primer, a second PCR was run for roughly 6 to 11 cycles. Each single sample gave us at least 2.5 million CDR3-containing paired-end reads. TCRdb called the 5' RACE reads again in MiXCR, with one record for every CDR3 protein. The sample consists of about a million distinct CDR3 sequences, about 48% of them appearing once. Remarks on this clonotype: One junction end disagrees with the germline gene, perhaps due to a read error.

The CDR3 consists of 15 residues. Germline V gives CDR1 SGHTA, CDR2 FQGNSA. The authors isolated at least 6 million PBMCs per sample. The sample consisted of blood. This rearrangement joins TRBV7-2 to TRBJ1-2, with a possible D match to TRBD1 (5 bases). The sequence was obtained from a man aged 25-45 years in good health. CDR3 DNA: TGTACCAGCAGCTATCAGGGCGTAGGGGACTATGGTTACACCTTC. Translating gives CTSSYQGVGDYGYTF.